The clone carrying this TCR beta chain was detected only a few times. V was shortened by 7 bases and J by 0 bases, with 13 bases between the two germline ends. The CDR3 covers 15 residues. The germline CDR1 and CDR2 sequences are MNHNS and SASEGT. This entry is derived from a study of patients and donors after allogeneic stem cell transplantation. TCRdb analysed the RT-PCR reads with MiXCR anew, one entry per CDR3 protein. This sample has approximately 410,000 distinct CDR3 sequences; roughly 16% occur once, and the top ten carry roughly 7.2%. The rearrangement links TRBV6-1 to TRBJ2-1, with TRBD2 as a possible D gene (5 bases). Sample: blood, either unsorted or a sorted T cell fraction (not recorded which). This sequence originates from a human donor who was either an allogeneic HSCT recipient or a stem cell or donor lymphocyte infusion donor (not recorded which). It is not recorded whose cells these are; they may come from a transplant donor. DNA of the CDR3: TGTGCCAGCAATTTTATGGACTTCTCCTACAATGAGCAGTTCTTC. Its translation: CASNFMDFSYNEQFF.